This T cell receptor beta chain was captured in a study of brain T cells in children with intractable seizures. Points from the study as a whole: Only CDR3 sequence similarity suggested viral specificity, without known HCMV serostatus. Pre-surgery blood may have been undersampled, hiding some clones.

With respect to this clone: Its antigen is not identified.

Sequencing was performed with immunoSEQ multiplex PCR; in TCRdb, only in-frame clones are kept and a portion is missing. The sample has about 340,000 clones; 93% are singletons. With 6 bases removed from V and 0 bases from J, the gap between germline ends came to 12 bases. This CDR3 is built from 15 residues. CDR1 and CDR2 from the germline V gene are MNHEY and SVGAGI. The time point is: blood from clinic visit 5 months post-surgery; TSC patient then seizure free. The sequenced cases were selected for having the highest brain T cell transcript signatures. At least one anti-epileptic drug was given before surgery.

The gene calls are TRBV6-5 and TRBJ1-3; D not certain. The sequencing used peripheral blood, collected more than 4 months after surgery. This receptor was identified in a boy under two years old with tuberous sclerosis and intractable seizures. The CDR3 region is CASSYDRSSGNTIYF. CDR3 DNA sequence: TGTGCCAGCAGCTACGACCGAAGCTCTGGAAACACCATATATTTT.